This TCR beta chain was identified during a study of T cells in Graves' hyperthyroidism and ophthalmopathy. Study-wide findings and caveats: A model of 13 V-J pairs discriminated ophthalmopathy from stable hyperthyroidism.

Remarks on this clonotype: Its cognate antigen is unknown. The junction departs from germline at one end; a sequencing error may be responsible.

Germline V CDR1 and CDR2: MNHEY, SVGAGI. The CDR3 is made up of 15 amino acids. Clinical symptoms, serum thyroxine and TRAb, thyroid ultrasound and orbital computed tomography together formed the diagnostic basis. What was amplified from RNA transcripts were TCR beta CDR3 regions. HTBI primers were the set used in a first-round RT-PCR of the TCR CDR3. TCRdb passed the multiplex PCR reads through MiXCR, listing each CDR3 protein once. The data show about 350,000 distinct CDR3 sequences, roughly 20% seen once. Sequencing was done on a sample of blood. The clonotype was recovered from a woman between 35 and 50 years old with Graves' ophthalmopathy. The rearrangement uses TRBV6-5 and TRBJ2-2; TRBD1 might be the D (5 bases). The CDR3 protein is CARSYSQGFPGELFF. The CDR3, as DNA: TGTGCCAGAAGTTACTCGCAGGGTTTCCCCGGGGAGCTGTTTTTT.